Sequencing of this TCR beta chain was carried out in a study of T-cell reconstitution after alpha-beta-depleted transplantation in children. Unique molecular identifiers were incorporated when the TCRbeta library was constructed. TCRdb called the PCR reads again in MiXCR, with one record for every CDR3 protein. The table records almost 600,000 distinct CDR3 sequences, 25% to 30% of them present only once. Germline V gene lookup returns CDR1 LNHNV and CDR2 YYDKDF (reference sequence). The CDR3 spans 12 residues. V was clipped by 4 bases and J by 5 bases, with 6 bases between them. The material sequenced was PBMCs, taken before TCRalphabeta/CD19-depleted stem cell transplant. The chain recombines TRBV15 with TRBJ2-1; the D is unclear. The origin of this receptor is a boy under two years old with Wiskott-Aldrich syndrome, due to receive a stem cell transplant. The CDR3 loop is CATSTRNNEQFF. CDR3 coding DNA: TGTGCCACCAGCACCAGAAACAATGAGCAGTTCTTC.